The 23 T cell receptor beta chains reported below all come from one sample, sequenced in a study of blood T cell repertoires in COVID-19. Here immunoSEQ multiplex PCR was the method, and the copy in TCRdb shows in-frame clones only, minus some. The sample contains 100,000 to 150,000 clones, 81% of which appear only once. The source material was peripheral blood. The source of these receptors is a man under 40 with COVID-19, enrolled during active disease.

The CDR3, as DNA: TGTGCCAGCAGTGTAGATTACCAGCCCCAGCATTTT. Amino acid sequence: CASSVDYQPQHF. This chain joins TRBV6-6 and TRBJ1-5; the D is unclear. The CDR3 extends over 12 amino acids. Germline CDR1 is MNHNY and CDR2 is SVGAGI (reference sequence). Trimming removed 5 bases at V and 7 bases at J, with 9 bases between.

V gene TRBV2 combines with J gene TRBJ2-1; D perhaps matches TRBD2 (5 bases). The V end was cut by 10 bases, the J end by 0 bases, with 13 bases between. The germline V gene has CDR1 SNHLY and CDR2 FYNNEI. The length of the CDR3 is 14 residues. CDR3 region: CAIRTGSSYNEQFF. CDR3 bases: TGTGCCATCCGAACGGGGAGCTCCTACAATGAGCAGTTCTTC.

A single count supports this clone. The V and J genes are TRBV5-4 and TRBJ1-1; D perhaps matches TRBD1 (5 bases). Germline V gene sequence: CDR1 SGHNT, CDR2 YYREEE (reference sequence). Trimming removed 3 bases at V and 2 bases at J, with 14 bases between. CDR3 length: 15 amino acids. The DNA for the CDR3 is TGTGCCAGCAGCTCTGTGACAGAGGCAAACACTGAAGCTTTCTTT. Its translation is CASSSVTEANTEAFF.

This chain's CDR3 is CASSQGSSISTDTQYF. CDR3 sequence (DNA): TGCGCCAGCAGCCAAGGTAGTAGCATTAGCACAGATACGCAGTATTTT. The chain carries TRBV4-3 and TRBJ2-3; D not resolved. V was clipped by 1 base and J by 0 bases, with 11 bases between them. Per germline, CDR1 LGHNA and CDR2 YSLEER. This CDR3 is 16 amino acids long.

V usage is TRBV5-4 and J usage is TRBJ2-5, with 8 bases aligning to TRBD2. Germline loops: CDR1 SGHNT, CDR2 YYREEE (reference sequence). CDR3 length: 16 amino acids. Trimming took 5 bases from V and 5 from J; bases not matched to a gene: 14. The CDR3 sequence: CASRTLSGGRYETQYF. CDR3 nucleotides: TGTGCCAGCAGGACACTATCCGGCGGGAGGTACGAGACCCAGTACTTC. Full variable domain (missing parts from reference TRBV5-4 and TRBJ2-5): ETGVTQSPTHLIKTRGQQVTLRCSSQSGHNTVSWYQQALGQGPQFIFQYYREEENGRGNFPPRFSGLQFPNYSSELNVNALELDDSALYLCASRTLSGGRYETQYFGPGTRLLVL.

This chain links TRBV15 with TRBJ2-2, with D perhaps TRBD1 (8 bases). The CDR3 has 16 amino acids. V was clipped by 3 bases and J by 3 bases, with 14 bases between them. The germline gives CDR1 LNHNV, CDR2 YYDKDF (reference sequence). DNA for the CDR3: TGTGCCACCAGCAGGAAAACAGGGGGGGACACCGGGGAGCTGTTTTTT. Its protein product is CATSRKTGGDTGELFF.

The chain employs TRBV30 and TRBJ2-7; 11 nucleotides line up with TRBD1. V shed 5 bases, J shed 2 bases, and the junction held 8 bases outside the gene matches. Looked up from germline, CDR1 is GTSNPN and CDR2 is SVGIG (reference sequence). The CDR3 totals 15 residues. CDR3 coding DNA: TGTGCCTGGGGGGGGACAGGGGGTAATCCCTACGAGCAGTACTTC. Translating it yields CAWGGTGGNPYEQYF.

The chain couples TRBV18 to TRBJ2-3; D possibly corresponds to TRBD2 (6 bases). The ends were cut back, 2 bases at V and 1 base at J, with 7 bases in the middle. The CDR3 runs 14 residues. Germline CDR1 reads KGHSH; CDR2 reads LQKENI. CDR3 bases: TGTGCCAGCTCACCAATAGCGGGCACAGATACGCAGTATTTT. It encodes CASSPIAGTDTQYF.

The chain combines TRBV7-9 with TRBJ2-1, with 7 bases identical to TRBD2. Trimming removed 2 bases from V and 3 bases from J; junction bases left unmatched: 7. CDR3 size: 16 residues. Per germline, CDR1 SEHNR and CDR2 FQNEAQ (reference sequence). This CDR3 reads CASSLTPSGIYNEQFF. CDR3 DNA sequence: TGTGCCAGCAGCTTAACGCCGAGCGGGATCTACAATGAGCAGTTCTTC.

The table lists this clone with a count of one. The rearrangement uses TRBV2 and TRBJ1-1; 7 nucleotides align to TRBD1. The length of the CDR3 is 14 residues. V was pared by 6 bases and J by 5 bases, with 9 bases of the junction left unmatched. Germline CDR1 and CDR2: SNHLY and FYNNEI. CDR3 in amino acids: CASSYPQGKTEAFF. The DNA of the CDR3 is TGTGCCAGCAGCTACCCACAGGGGAAGACTGAAGCTTTCTTT.

The CDR3, as DNA: TGTGCCAGCAGCTTAGGAACAGGGGGCTATGGCTACACCTTC. It yields the protein CASSLGTGGYGYTF. The rearrangement uses TRBV13 and TRBJ1-2, with 8 nucleotides matching TRBD1. V gave up 0 bases and J gave up 4 bases; unmatched junction bases: 1. This CDR3 spans 14 amino acids. The germline V gene encodes CDR1 PRHDT and CDR2 FYEKMQ (reference sequence).

This clone has just one count. The genes are TRBV30 and TRBJ1-5, with TRBD1 matching over 9 bases. V gave up 0 bases and J gave up 6 bases; unmatched junction bases: 6. Looked up from germline, CDR1 is GTSNPN and CDR2 is SVGIG (reference sequence). CDR3 length equals 15 residues. The CDR3 DNA reads as TGTGCCTGGAGTGTACCCCCGACAGGGGGTCAGCCCCAGCATTTT. It specifies CAWSVPPTGGQPQHF.

This rearrangement joins TRBV4-3 to TRBJ2-7; 11 bases are a match to TRBD2. Per the germline V gene, CDR1 is LGHNA and CDR2 is YSLEER. V shed 2 bases and J 7 bases; nucleotides not matched to a gene: 10. The CDR3 length is 16 residues. The CDR3 DNA reads TGCGCCAGCAGCCAATTTAGCGGGGGGGATCCTGGGGAGCAGTACTTC. Translation: CASSQFSGGDPGEQYF.

V gene TRBV12-5 combines with J gene TRBJ1-1; no firm D call. Germline V gene lookup returns CDR1 LGHNT and CDR2 FRNRAP. V was pared by 1 base and J by 0 bases, with 6 bases between. The CDR3 loop spans 14 amino acids. CDR3 sequence: CASGLGSLNTEAFF. In nucleotides, the CDR3 is TGTGCTAGTGGTTTGGGCAGTTTGAACACTGAAGCTTTCTTT.

This clone was detected only once. The chain has TRBV19 and TRBJ2-1, with 9 bases fitting TRBD2. The CDR3 is 15 amino acids. Germline loops: CDR1 LNHDA, CDR2 SQIVND (reference sequence). J was trimmed by 2 bases and V by 6 bases; bases with no gene match: 5. The CDR3 bases are TGTGCCAGTAGCGTAGCGGGAGTTCCCTACAATGAGCAGTTCTTC. Encoded protein: CASSVAGVPYNEQFF.

This clone was seen a handful of times. The rearrangement joins TRBV29-1 to TRBJ1-1; weak D call: TRBD1 (6 bases). Trimming took 6 bases from V and 2 from J, leaving 10 bases between them. This CDR3 comprises 12 residues. CDR1 and CDR2 from the germline V gene are SQVTM and ANQGSEA. The CDR3 loop reads CSVMDSNTEAFF. As DNA, the CDR3 is TGCAGCGTAATGGACAGTAACACTGAAGCTTTCTTT. The full variable domain, completed using reference TRBV29-1 and TRBJ1-1, is SAVISQKPSRDICQRGTSLTIQCQVDSQVTMMFWYRQQPGQSLTLIATANQGSEATYESGFVIDKFPISRPNLTFSTLTVSNMSPEDSSIYLCSVMDSNTEAFFGQGTRLTVV.

This clone has only one observation. This rearrangement joins TRBV19 to TRBJ2-5; D is unresolved. V lost 3 bases to trimming and J lost 4 bases, with 12 bases between them. The germline CDR1 and CDR2 sequences are LNHDA and SQIVND (reference sequence). This CDR3 has 14 amino acids. The CDR3 region is CASSMRRGRETQYF. CDR3 bases: TGTGCCAGTAGTATGAGACGAGGAAGAGAGACCCAGTACTTC.

J is TRBJ1-5 and V is TRBV19, with 7 bases lining up with TRBD1. The germline gives CDR1 LNHDA, CDR2 SQIVND (reference sequence). The CDR3 is made up of 17 amino acids. V gave up 3 bases and J gave up 0 bases; unmatched junction bases: 8. The CDR3 nucleotides are TGTGCCAGTAGTATTCGACAGGGTTCATATAGCAATCAGCCCCAGCATTTT. It is translated as CASSIRQGSYSNQPQHF.

Only one count was recorded for this clone. V and J are TRBV6-5 and TRBJ1-1; 9 bases are a match to TRBD1. J was trimmed by 4 bases and V by 7 bases; bases with no gene match: 7. In germline, CDR1 is MNHEY, CDR2 SVGAGI. This CDR3 contains 14 residues. The CDR3 reads CASTRQGDSTEAFF. The CDR3 DNA sequence: TGTGCCAGCACCCGACAGGGGGATAGCACTGAAGCTTTCTTT.

The rearrangement joins TRBV11-2 to TRBJ2-2; D is undetermined. Trimming took 7 bases from V and 8 from J, leaving 14 bases between them. This CDR3 is built from 13 residues. Germline assignment: CDR1 SGHAT and CDR2 FQNNGV. CDR3 in DNA: TGTGCCAGCACCATCACTGCGGCTGGGGAGCTGTTTTTT. This codes for CASTITAAGELFF.

The chain couples TRBV7-3 to TRBJ1-5; D uncertain. There are 13 residues in the CDR3. Trimming shortened V by 9 bases and J by 1 base, and 10 bases separated the two germline ends. Germline loops: CDR1 SGHTA, CDR2 FQGTGA. CDR3 nucleotide sequence: TGTGCCAGAAGGCGGCACAGCAATCAGCCCCAGCATTTT. It codes for CARRRHSNQPQHF.

Only a few counts were recorded for this clone. This rearrangement joins TRBV14 to TRBJ2-3, with 7 bases fitting TRBD1. V shed 2 bases and J 0 bases; nucleotides not matched to a gene: 2. Germline CDR1 is SGHDN and CDR2 is FVKESK. The CDR3 runs to 15 residues. CDR3 sequence reads: CASSQLTGSTDTQYF. The CDR3, as DNA: TGTGCCAGCAGCCAACTGACAGGGAGCACAGATACGCAGTATTTT.

V and J are TRBV27 and TRBJ2-7; 13 bases match TRBD2. Germline loops: CDR1 MNHEY, CDR2 SMNVEV (reference sequence). The CDR3 covers 14 residues. With V trimmed by 5 bases and J by 7 bases, 5 bases remained unmatched. The CDR3 loop reads CASSGLAGVEEQYF. CDR3 DNA sequence: TGTGCCAGCAGTGGACTAGCGGGAGTGGAAGAGCAGTACTTC.